This T cell receptor (beta chain) was captured by sequencing in a study of cytomegalovirus exposure and HLA in healthy donors. In the case of this clone: Its specificity is unknown.

Points from the study as a whole: For TCR beta chains, V- and J-gene trimming was later linked to a missense DCLRE1C variant. A later analysis reportedly found that, within productive TCRs, an Asian-associated ancestry cluster had fewer N-insertions than the mean observed across the roughly 730 donors. Per a later analysis, HLA-associated TCR beta chains showed more clonal expansion than other, equally common TCR beta chains. As a later analysis showed, several of the most significant clusters appeared to be linked to common viral pathogens.

The primer mix had 60 Vbeta and 13 Jbeta primers. Some clones are missing from TCRdb's copy, which holds only in-frame ones; the method was immunoSEQ multiplex PCR. The table shows some 200,000 clones, with roughly 80% occurring only once. CDR1 and CDR2 (germline): MNHEY, SVGAGI. Deletions cut 2 bases from V and 2 bases from J, with 13 bases between. The CDR3 has 15 residues. What was sequenced was PBMCs. The V and J genes are TRBV6-5 and TRBJ2-7; D remains ambiguous. This clonotype was obtained from a girl aged 2-9 years in good health and CMV-seronegative. CDR3 bases: TGTGCCAGCAGTTACGGTTTGGCGGAAACCTACGAGCAGTACTTC. It is translated as CASSYGLAETYEQYF.